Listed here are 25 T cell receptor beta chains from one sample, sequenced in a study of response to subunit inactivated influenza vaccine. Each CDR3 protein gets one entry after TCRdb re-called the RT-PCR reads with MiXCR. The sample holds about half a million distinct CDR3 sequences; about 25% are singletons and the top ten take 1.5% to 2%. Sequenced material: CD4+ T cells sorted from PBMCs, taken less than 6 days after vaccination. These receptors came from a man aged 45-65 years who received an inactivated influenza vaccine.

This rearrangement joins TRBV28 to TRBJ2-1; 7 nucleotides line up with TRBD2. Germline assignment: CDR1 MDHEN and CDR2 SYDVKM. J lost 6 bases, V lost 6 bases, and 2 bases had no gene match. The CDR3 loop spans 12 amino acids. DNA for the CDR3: TGTGCCAGCAGCAGGACTAGCAATGAGCAGTTCTTC. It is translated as CASSRTSNEQFF. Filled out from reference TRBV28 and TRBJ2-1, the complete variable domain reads DVKVTQSSRYLVKRTGEKVFLECVQDMDHENMFWYRQDPGLGLRLIYFSYDVKMKEKGDIPEGYSVSREKKERFSLILESASTNQTSMYLCASSRTSNEQFFGPGTRLTVL.

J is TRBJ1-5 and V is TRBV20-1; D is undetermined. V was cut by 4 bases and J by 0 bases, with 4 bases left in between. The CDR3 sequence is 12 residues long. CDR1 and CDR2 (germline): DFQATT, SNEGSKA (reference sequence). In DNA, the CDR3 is TGCAGTGCTACGGATAGCAATCAGCCCCAGCATTTT. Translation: CSATDSNQPQHF.

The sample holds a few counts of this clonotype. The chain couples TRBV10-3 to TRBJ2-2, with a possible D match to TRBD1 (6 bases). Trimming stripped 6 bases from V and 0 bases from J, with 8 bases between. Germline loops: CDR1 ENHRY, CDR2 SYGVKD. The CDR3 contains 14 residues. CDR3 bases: TGTGCCATCAGCCGGGACACGAACACCGGGGAGCTGTTTTTT. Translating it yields CAISRDTNTGELFF.

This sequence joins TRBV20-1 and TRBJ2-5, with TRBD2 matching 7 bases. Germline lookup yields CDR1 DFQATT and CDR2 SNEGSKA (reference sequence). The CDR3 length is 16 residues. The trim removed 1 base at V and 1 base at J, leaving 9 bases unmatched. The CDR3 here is CSARVSGGRGQETQYF. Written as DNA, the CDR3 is TGCAGTGCTAGAGTTTCTGGGGGGAGGGGCCAAGAGACCCAGTACTTC.

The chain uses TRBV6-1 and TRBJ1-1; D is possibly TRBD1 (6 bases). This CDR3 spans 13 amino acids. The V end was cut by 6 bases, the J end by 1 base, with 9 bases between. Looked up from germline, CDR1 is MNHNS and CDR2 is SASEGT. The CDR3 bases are TGTGCCAGCAGAAGACAGGAGAACACTGAAGCTTTCTTT. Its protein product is CASRRQENTEAFF.

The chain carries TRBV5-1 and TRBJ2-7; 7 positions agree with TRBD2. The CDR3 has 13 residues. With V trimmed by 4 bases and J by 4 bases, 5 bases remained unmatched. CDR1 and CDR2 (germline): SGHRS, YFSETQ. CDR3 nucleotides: TGCGCCAGCAGCCCGGGAGCGGGGTACGAGCAGTACTTC. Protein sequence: CASSPGAGYEQYF.

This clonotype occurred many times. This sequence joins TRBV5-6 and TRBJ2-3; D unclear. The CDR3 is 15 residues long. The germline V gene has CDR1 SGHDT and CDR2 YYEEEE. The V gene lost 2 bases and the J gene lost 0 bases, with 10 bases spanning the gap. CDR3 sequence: CASSFVDGSTDTQYF. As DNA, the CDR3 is TGTGCCAGCAGCTTTGTGGACGGTAGCACAGATACGCAGTATTTT.

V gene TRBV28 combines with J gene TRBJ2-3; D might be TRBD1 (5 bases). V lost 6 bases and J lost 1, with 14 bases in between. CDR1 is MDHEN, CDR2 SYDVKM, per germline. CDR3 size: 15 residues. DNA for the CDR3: TGTGCCAGCAGCCCAAGGGGCAGAGGCACAGATACGCAGTATTTT. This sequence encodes CASSPRGRGTDTQYF.

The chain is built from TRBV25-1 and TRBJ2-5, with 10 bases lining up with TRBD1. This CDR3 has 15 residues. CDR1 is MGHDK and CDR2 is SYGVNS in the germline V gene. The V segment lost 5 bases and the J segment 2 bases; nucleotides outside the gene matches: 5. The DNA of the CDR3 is TGTGCCAGCAGTACCGACAGGGGGCTTCAAGAGACCCAGTACTTC. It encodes CASSTDRGLQETQYF.

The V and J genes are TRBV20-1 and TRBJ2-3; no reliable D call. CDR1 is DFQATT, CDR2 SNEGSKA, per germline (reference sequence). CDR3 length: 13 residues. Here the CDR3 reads CSPREAVADTQYF. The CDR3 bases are TGCAGCCCGCGAGAAGCCGTTGCAGATACGCAGTATTTT.

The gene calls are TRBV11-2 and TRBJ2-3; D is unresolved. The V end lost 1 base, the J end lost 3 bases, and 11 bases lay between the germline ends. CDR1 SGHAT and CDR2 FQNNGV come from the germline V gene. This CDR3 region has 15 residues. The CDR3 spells CASSLAPRVTDTQYF. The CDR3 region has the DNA TGTGCCAGCAGCTTAGCCCCGCGTGTAACAGATACGCAGTATTTT.

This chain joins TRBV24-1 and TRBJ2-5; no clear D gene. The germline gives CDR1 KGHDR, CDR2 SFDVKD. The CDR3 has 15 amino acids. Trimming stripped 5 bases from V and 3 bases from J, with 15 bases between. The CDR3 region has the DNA TGTGCCACCAGTGGCGTGCGAGAACCAAAAGAGACCCAGTACTTC. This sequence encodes CATSGVREPKETQYF.

Here the CDR3 reads CASSQAGRVSSYEQYF. In nucleotides, the CDR3 is TGTGCCAGCAGCCAAGCTGGGCGGGTGAGCTCCTACGAGCAGTACTTC. The genes are TRBV3-1 and TRBJ2-7, with D tentatively TRBD2 (5 bases). Germline V gene sequence: CDR1 LGHDT, CDR2 YNNKEL (reference sequence). There are 16 residues in the CDR3. V was shortened by 1 base and J by 0 bases, with 13 bases between the two germline ends.

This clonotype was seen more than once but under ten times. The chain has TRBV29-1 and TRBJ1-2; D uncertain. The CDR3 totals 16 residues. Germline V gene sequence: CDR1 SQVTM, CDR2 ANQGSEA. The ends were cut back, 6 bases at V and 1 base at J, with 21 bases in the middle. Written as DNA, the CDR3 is TGCAGCGTCGAGGGTCTGTCTGCTCGGGGTAACTATGGCTACACCTTC. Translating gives CSVEGLSARGNYGYTF.

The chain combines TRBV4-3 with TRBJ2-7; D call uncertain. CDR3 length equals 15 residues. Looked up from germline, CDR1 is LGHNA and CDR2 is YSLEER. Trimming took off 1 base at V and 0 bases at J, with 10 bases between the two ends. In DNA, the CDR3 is TGCGCCAGCAGCCAAGCTTTCGAGAGCTCCTACGAGCAGTACTTC. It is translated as CASSQAFESSYEQYF.

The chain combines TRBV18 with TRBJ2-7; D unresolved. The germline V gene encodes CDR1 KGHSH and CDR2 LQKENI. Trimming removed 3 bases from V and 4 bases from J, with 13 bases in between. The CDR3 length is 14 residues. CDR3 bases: TGTGCCAGCTCACCGGCACTGTCGGAGTACGAGCAGTACTTC. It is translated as CASSPALSEYEQYF.

The DNA for the CDR3 is TGCAGTGCTAGGGGTCTTGGGTACGGGGCCAACGTCCTGACTTTC. It specifies CSARGLGYGANVLTF. The J gene is TRBJ2-6, the V gene TRBV20-1; D unresolved. Trimming pared 3 bases from V and 4 bases from J, leaving 13 bases between. Germline CDR1 and CDR2: DFQATT and SNEGSKA (reference sequence). The CDR3 is made up of 15 amino acids.

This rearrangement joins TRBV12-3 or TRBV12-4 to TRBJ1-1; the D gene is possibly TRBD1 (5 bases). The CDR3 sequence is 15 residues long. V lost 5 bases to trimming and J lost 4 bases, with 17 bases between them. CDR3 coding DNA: TGTGCCAGCAGTCCTGGAGGCAGGGCGGGCACTGAAGCTTTCTTT. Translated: CASSPGGRAGTEAFF.

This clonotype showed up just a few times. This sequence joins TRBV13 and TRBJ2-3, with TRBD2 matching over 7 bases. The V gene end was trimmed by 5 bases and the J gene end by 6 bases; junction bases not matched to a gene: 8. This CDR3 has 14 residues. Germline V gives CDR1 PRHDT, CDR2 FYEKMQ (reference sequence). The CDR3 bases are TGTGCCAGCAGCACCAATAGGGGAGGGGATACGCAGTATTTT. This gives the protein CASSTNRGGDTQYF.

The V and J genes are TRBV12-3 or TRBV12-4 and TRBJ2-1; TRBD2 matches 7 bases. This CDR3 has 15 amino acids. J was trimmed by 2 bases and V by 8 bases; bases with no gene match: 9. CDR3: CASSLMGGTYNEQFF. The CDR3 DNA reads TGTGCCAGCTCTTTAATGGGAGGGACCTACAATGAGCAGTTCTTC.

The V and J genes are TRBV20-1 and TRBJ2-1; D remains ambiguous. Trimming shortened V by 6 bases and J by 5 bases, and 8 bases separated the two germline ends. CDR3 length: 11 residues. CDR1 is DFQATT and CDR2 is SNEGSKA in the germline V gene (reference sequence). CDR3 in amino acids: CSASSHNEQFF. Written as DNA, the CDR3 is TGCAGTGCCTCCTCACACAATGAGCAGTTCTTC.

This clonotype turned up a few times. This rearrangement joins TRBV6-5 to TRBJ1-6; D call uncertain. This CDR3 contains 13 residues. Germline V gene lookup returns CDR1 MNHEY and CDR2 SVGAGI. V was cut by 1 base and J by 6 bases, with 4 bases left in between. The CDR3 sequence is CASSYYANSPLHF. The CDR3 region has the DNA TGTGCCAGCAGTTACTATGCTAATTCACCCCTCCACTTT.

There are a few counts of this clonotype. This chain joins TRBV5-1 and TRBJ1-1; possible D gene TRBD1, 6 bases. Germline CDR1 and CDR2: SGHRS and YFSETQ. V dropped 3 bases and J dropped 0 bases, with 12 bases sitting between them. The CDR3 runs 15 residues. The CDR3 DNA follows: TGCGCCAGCAGCTCCGGGACATTTATGAACACTGAAGCTTTCTTT. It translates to CASSSGTFMNTEAFF.

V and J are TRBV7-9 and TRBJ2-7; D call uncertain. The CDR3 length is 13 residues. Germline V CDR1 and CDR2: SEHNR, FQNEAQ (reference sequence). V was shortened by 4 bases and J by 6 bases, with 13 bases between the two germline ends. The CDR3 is CASSSQGLSEQYF. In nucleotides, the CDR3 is TGTGCCAGCAGCTCCCAAGGGCTCTCCGAGCAGTACTTC.

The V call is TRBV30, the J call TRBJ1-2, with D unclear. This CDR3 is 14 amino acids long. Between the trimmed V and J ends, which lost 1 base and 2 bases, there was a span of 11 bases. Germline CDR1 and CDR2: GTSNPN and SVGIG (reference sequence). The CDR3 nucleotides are TGTGCCTGGAGTGGTCAAGGGAGGAACTATGGCTACACCTTC. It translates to CAWSGQGRNYGYTF. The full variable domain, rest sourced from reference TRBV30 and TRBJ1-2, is SQTIHQWPATLVQPVGSPLSLECTVEGTSNPNLYWYRQAAGRGLQLLFYSVGIGQISSEVPQNLSASRPQDRQFILSSKKLLLSDSGFYLCAWSGQGRNYGYTFGSGTRLTVV.